The TCR beta chain described here comes from a study of CD8 T cells in Susac syndrome. V lost 5 bases to trimming and J lost 0 bases; unmatched junction nucleotides: 3. The CDR3 runs to 15 residues. Germline V CDR1 and CDR2: SGHVS, FNYEAQ. This clonotype was recorded a few times. After extraction with the RNeasy kit, about 0.45 to 1 ug of the RNA was reverse transcribed using random hexamers. TCRdb re-analysed the immunoSEQ multiplex PCR reads in MiXCR, keeping a single row per CDR3 protein. Of roughly 150,000 distinct CDR3 sequences listed, about 93% are singletons. The clonotype was recovered from a human donor in good health. The sample comprised CD4+ T cells from PBMCs. The V gene is TRBV7-6, the J gene TRBJ2-2; 7 bases agree with TRBD1. CDR3 sequence (DNA): TGTGCCAGCAGCCGGGACAGACCGAACACCGGGGAGCTGTTTTTT. This sequence encodes CASSRDRPNTGELFF.